The 11 T cell receptor beta chains below all came from one sample that was sequenced in a study of shared clonotypes between healthy human individuals (dated by TCRdb to about 2020). For the CD8 naive samples, CD45RO-negative cells were positively selected for CCR7, yielding a CD45RA+CCR7+ population from which TemRA cells were excluded. Library construction relied on the immunoSEQ multiplex PCR assay. What TCRdb holds here is the immuneACCESS table cut down to in-frame rearrangements. Part of the clones is not present; checked against another copy, under half of the missing clones reflect an unresolved V gene, and the others are unexplained. This sample lists nearly 2 million clones; about 95% were detected once. The ten biggest clones cover roughly 1% of the sample. The sample consisted of naive CD8+ T cells sorted from blood. The cell subset or site label on this specimen signifies: CD45RA+CCR7+. The source of these receptors is a man aged 18 to 29 in good health.

The chain carries TRBV5-8 and TRBJ1-1; D remains ambiguous. Germline assignment: CDR1 SGHTS and CDR2 YDEGEE. Trimming removed 3 bases from V and 0 bases from J, with 6 bases in between. This CDR3 is built from 13 residues. For the CDR3, the DNA is TGTGCCAGCAGCTCCACGGTGAACACTGAAGCTTTCTTT. As protein: CASSSTVNTEAFF.

With regard to this clone: The sample carries other DNA sequences with the same CDR3. J is TRBJ2-3 and V is TRBV5-1; 8 bases match TRBD2. This CDR3 comprises 15 residues. Per the germline V gene, CDR1 is SGHRS and CDR2 is YFSETQ. The junction had 1 base not matched to a gene; V was cut back by 1 base and J by 0 bases. CDR3 sequence reads: CASSLSSGSTDTQYF. The CDR3 bases are TGCGCCAGCAGCTTGTCTAGCGGGAGCACAGATACGCAGTATTTT.

The rearrangement links TRBV15 to TRBJ1-1; D is possibly TRBD1 (5 bases). Trimming left V 4 bases short and J 0 bases short, with 6 bases between. The germline CDR1 and CDR2 sequences are LNHNV and YYDKDF (reference sequence). The CDR3 runs 13 residues. The DNA of the CDR3 is TGTGCCACCAGCACGGGGCTGAACACTGAAGCTTTCTTT. Amino acid sequence: CATSTGLNTEAFF. The full variable domain, in which reference TRBV15 and TRBJ1-1 provide the parts outside the CDR3, is DAMVIQNPRYQVTQFGKPVTLSCSQTLNHNVMYWYQQKSSQAPKLLFHYYDKDFNNEADTPDNFQSRRPNTSFCFLDIRSPGLGDTAMYLCATSTGLNTEAFFGQGTRLTVV.

V and J are TRBV27 and TRBJ1-1; D is uncertain. V lost 2 bases and J 4 bases, leaving 23 bases between the germline ends. The CDR3 length is 18 residues. The germline gives CDR1 MNHEY, CDR2 SMNVEV (reference sequence). The CDR3, as DNA: TGTGCCAGCAGTTTAACCATGGCGGTGGAGGGATACGTCACTGAAGCTTTCTTT. It is translated as CASSLTMAVEGYVTEAFF.

The gene calls are TRBV2 and TRBJ1-5; D gene ambiguous. This CDR3 is 16 amino acids long. The germline gives CDR1 SNHLY, CDR2 FYNNEI. Trimming stripped 4 bases from V and 1 base from J, with 14 bases between. The CDR3 DNA reads as TGTGCCAGCAGTGGTGACGCTAATGCAAGCAATCAGCCCCAGCATTTT. It specifies CASSGDANASNQPQHF.

The chain employs TRBV28 and TRBJ1-5, with D perhaps matching TRBD1 (5 bases). This CDR3 is 17 amino acids long. Trimming took 6 bases from V and 2 from J, leaving 20 bases between them. Germline V gene data show CDR1 as MDHEN and CDR2 as SYDVKM. This CDR3 is CASSLGVEYTGNQPQHF. For the CDR3, the DNA is TGTGCCAGCAGCCTAGGGGTCGAATATACGGGCAATCAGCCCCAGCATTTT.

Remarks on this clone: This specimen includes other DNA sequences encoding the same CDR3. The chain is built from TRBV27 and TRBJ2-7; TRBD2 aligns across 14 bases. This CDR3 is 14 amino acids long. Germline CDR1 reads MNHEY; CDR2 reads SMNVEV (reference sequence). V lost 8 bases to trimming and J lost 2 bases; unmatched junction nucleotides: 2. DNA for the CDR3: TGTGCCAGCGGGGGACTAGCGGGAGCCTACGAGCAGTACTTC. Translating gives CASGGLAGAYEQYF.

V gene TRBV7-9 combines with J gene TRBJ2-5, with 8 positions matching TRBD2. Germline values: CDR1 SEHNR, CDR2 FQNEAQ (reference sequence). The CDR3 is 17 amino acids. V trimming: 1 base; J trimming: 5 bases; junction bases outside the gene matches: 12. The CDR3 coding sequence is TGTGCCAGCAGCTTAGTTCCAGCGGGAGTCCAAAGGGAGACCCAGTACTTC. This translates into CASSLVPAGVQRETQYF.

V is TRBV7-2 and J is TRBJ2-3; D is unresolved. This CDR3 is 15 amino acids long. Per germline, CDR1 SGHTA and CDR2 FQGNSA. V was trimmed by 2 bases and J by 1 base, leaving 10 bases between them. The CDR3 DNA reads TGTGCCAGCAGCTTACTAGGTTGGGGCACAGATACGCAGTATTTT. Translating gives CASSLLGWGTDTQYF.

The rearrangement joins TRBV4-1 to TRBJ1-4; D gene ambiguous. With 4 bases removed from V and 7 bases from J, the gap between germline ends came to 10 bases. CDR1 and CDR2 from the germline V gene are MGHRA and YSYEKL. The CDR3 is made up of 13 amino acids. CDR3 in DNA: TGCGCCAGCAGCCTCCCATTGAGTGAAAAACTGTTTTTT. It specifies CASSLPLSEKLFF.

The gene calls are TRBV19 and TRBJ1-1, with D possibly matching TRBD1 (6 bases). CDR1 is LNHDA, CDR2 SQIVND, per germline (reference sequence). The CDR3 is made up of 16 amino acids. V was trimmed by 5 bases and J by 0 bases, leaving 16 bases between them. This chain's CDR3 is CASSPDRGAMNTEAFF. As DNA, the CDR3 is TGTGCCAGTAGTCCCGATAGGGGGGCTATGAACACTGAAGCTTTCTTT.